This T cell receptor beta chain was captured in a study of CD8+CD57+ T cells in acquired aplastic anemia. Trimming cost V 1 base and J 5 bases, with 14 bases left between them. CDR3 size: 14 residues. From germline, CDR1 is DFQATT and CDR2 SNEGSKA (reference sequence). Previously, flow cytometry had revealed CD8+CD57+ cell expansion in the patients chosen for sequencing. Using genomic DNA as the template, TCR beta VDJ and CDR3 profiling was carried out. Via MiXCR, TCRdb re-called the reads, giving one row per CDR3 protein. The table lists just over 200,000 distinct CDR3 sequences, approximately 60% of them singletons.

The receptor was derived from a human donor with aplastic anemia. Specimen: sorted CD4+, CD8+, or CD8+CD57+ T cells (not recorded which) from PBMCs. The V gene is TRBV20-1, the J gene TRBJ1-2; the D is unclear. CDR3 DNA: TGCAGTGCTAGAGGAGGGTCAGATCCTTATGGCTACACCTTC. Amino acids: CSARGGSDPYGYTF.